This record looks at one T cell receptor (beta chain) sequence and its context. The sample originates from a study of cytomegalovirus exposure and HLA in healthy donors. Germline CDR1 MNHNS, CDR2 SASEGT. The CDR3 is made up of 18 amino acids. Trimming shortened V by 4 bases and J by 6 bases, and 27 bases separated the two germline ends. Whereas donors were nominally healthy upon sampling, unrecorded immune exposures were probable. PCR used 60 Vbeta primers and 13 Jbeta primers. Per the original data handling: An analysis that came later counted 80 million or so unique TCR beta chains, approximately 10 million shared. Profiled with immunoSEQ multiplex PCR; TCRdb holds only in-frame clones, not every one. D and trimming were read from the DNA, whereas the V and J calls and clone size are those reported in that table. The profile shows more than 150,000 clones, over 60% of them singletons.

The sequencing input was PBMCs. V usage is TRBV6-1 and J usage is TRBJ1-1; D perhaps matches TRBD1 (6 bases). The TCR was taken from a man younger than 35 in good health and CMV-seronegative. As DNA, the CDR3 is TGTGCCAGCAGTGGGTTCGACAGGATTAGGTCGGCACGCGCTGAAGCTTTCTTT. This encodes CASSGFDRIRSARAEAFF.